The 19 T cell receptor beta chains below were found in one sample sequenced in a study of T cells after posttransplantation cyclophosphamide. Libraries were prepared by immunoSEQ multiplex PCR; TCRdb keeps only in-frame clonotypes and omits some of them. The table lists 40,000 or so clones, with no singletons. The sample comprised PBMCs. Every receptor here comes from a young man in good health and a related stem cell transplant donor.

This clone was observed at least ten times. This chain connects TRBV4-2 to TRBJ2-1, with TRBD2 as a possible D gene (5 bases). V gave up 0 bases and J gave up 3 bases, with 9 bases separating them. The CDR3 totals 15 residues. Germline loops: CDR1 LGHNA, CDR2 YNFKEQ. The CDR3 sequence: CASSQEASSYNEQFF. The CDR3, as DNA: TGTGCCAGCAGCCAAGAGGCTAGCAGCTACAATGAGCAGTTCTTC.

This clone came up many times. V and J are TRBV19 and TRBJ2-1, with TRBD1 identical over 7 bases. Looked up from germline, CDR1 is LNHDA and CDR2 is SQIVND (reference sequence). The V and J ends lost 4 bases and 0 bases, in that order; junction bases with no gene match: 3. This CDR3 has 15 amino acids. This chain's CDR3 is CASSTDRDSYNEQFF. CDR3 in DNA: TGTGCCAGTAGTACCGACAGGGACTCCTACAATGAGCAGTTCTTC.

The CDR3 DNA reads as TGCAGCGTTGAAGACCTGACCGGGACTAGCGGGAGCACAGATACGCAGTATTTT. Protein product: CSVEDLTGTSGSTDTQYF. The V call is TRBV29-1, the J call TRBJ2-3; TRBD2 agrees at 12 bases. Germline V gives CDR1 SQVTM, CDR2 ANQGSEA. This CDR3 has 18 residues. After removal of 0 bases from V and 0 bases from J, the junction contained 7 bases not matched to a gene.

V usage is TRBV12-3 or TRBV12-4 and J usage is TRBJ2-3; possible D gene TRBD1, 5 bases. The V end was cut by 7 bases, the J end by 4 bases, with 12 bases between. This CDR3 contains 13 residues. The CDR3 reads CASTTRVADTQYF. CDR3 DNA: TGTGCCAGCACTACCAGGGTGGCAGATACGCAGTATTTT.

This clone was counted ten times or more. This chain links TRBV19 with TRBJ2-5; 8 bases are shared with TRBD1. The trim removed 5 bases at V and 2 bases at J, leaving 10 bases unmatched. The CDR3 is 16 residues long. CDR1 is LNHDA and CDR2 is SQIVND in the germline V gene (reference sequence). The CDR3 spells CASSARGQAGQETQYF. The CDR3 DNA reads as TGTGCCAGTAGTGCCCGGGGACAGGCAGGTCAAGAGACCCAGTACTTC. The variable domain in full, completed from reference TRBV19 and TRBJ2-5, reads DGGITQSPKYLFRKEGQNVTLSCEQNLNHDAMYWYRQDPGQGLRLIYYSQIVNDFQKGDIAEGYSVSREKKESFPLTVTSAQKNPTAFYLCASSARGQAGQETQYFGPGTRLLVL.

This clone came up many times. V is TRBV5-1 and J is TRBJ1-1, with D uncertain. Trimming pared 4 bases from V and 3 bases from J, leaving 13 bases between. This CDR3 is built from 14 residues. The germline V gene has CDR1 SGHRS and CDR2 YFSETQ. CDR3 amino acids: CASSPWALDTEAFF. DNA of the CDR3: TGCGCCAGCAGCCCATGGGCGTTGGACACTGAAGCTTTCTTT.

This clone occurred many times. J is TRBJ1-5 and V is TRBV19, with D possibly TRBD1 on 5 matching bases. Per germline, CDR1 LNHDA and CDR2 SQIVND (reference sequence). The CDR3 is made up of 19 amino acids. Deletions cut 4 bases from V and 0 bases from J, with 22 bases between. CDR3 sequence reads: CASSSRGLAAANSNQPQHF. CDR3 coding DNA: TGTGCCAGTAGTAGTAGGGGCCTCGCGGCAGCAAATAGCAATCAGCCCCAGCATTTT.

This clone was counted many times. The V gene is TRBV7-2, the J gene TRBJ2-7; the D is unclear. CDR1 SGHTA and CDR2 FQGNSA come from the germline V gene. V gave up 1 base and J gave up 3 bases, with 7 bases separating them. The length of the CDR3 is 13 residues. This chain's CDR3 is CASSLVRYYEQYF. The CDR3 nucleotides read TGTGCCAGCAGCTTAGTAAGGTACTACGAGCAGTACTTC.

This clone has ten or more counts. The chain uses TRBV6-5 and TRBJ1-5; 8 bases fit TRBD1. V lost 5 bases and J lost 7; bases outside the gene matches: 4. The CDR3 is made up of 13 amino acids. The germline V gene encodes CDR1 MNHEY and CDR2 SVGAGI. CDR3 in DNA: TGTGCCAGCAGTAGGGACAGGCAGCAGCCCCAGCATTTT. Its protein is CASSRDRQQPQHF.

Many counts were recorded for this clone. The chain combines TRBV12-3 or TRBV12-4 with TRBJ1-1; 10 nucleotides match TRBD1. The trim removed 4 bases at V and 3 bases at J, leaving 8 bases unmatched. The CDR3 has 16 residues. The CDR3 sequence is CASSSGTGVVDTEAFF. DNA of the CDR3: TGTGCCAGCAGTTCCGGGACAGGGGTTGTCGACACTGAAGCTTTCTTT.

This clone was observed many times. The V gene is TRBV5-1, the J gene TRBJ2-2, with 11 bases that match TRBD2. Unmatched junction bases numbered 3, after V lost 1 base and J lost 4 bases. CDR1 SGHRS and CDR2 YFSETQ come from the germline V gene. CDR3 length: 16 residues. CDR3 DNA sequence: TGCGCCAGCAGCTTGAGAACTAGCGGGGGCACCGGGGAGCTGTTTTTT. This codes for CASSLRTSGGTGELFF.

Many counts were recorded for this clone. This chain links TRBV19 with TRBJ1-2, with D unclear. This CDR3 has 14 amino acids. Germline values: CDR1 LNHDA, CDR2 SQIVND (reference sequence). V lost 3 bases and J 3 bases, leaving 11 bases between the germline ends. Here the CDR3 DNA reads TGTGCCAGTAGTATGTCTCGACGGGACTATGGCTACACCTTC. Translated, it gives CASSMSRRDYGYTF.

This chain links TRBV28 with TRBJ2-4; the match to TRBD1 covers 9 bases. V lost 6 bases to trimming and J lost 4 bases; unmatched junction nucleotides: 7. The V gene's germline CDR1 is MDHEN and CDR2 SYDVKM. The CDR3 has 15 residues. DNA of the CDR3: TGTGCCAGCAGCTCTTCAGGGACAGGGAAAAACATTCAGTACTTC. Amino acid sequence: CASSSSGTGKNIQYF.

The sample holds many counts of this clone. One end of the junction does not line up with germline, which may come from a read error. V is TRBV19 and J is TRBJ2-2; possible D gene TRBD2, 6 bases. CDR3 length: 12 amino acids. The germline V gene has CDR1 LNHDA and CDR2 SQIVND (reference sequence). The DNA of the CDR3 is TGCGCAGGAGGGGTCAACACCGGGGAGCTGTTTTTT. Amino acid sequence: CAGGVNTGELFF.

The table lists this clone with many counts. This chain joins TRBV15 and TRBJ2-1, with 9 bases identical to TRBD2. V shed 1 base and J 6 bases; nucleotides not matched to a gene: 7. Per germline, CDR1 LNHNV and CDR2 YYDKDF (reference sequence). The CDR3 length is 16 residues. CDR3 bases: TGTGCCACCAGCAGAGGAGCGGGGGGCAGCGGCAATGAGCAGTTCTTC. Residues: CATSRGAGGSGNEQFF.

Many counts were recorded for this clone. The CDR3 DNA reads as TGTGCCAGCAGTCGGGACAGGGGGTTATCCTACAATGAGCAGTTCTTC. It yields the protein CASSRDRGLSYNEQFF. The gene calls are TRBV25-1 and TRBJ2-1; TRBD1 aligns across 11 bases. V lost 5 bases to trimming and J lost 1 base; unmatched junction nucleotides: 4. The CDR3 spans 16 residues. CDR1 is MGHDK, CDR2 SYGVNS, per germline.

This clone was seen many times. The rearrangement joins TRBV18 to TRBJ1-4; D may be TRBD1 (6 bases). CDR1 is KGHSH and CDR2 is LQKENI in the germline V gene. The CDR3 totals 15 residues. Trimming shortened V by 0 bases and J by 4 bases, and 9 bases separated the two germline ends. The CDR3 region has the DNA TGTGCCAGCTCACCACCGGGGGGGCTTAATGAAAAACTGTTTTTT. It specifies CASSPPGGLNEKLFF.

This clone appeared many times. CDR3 DNA sequence: TGTGCCAGCTCGACAGGGGTAAATGAAAAACTGTTTTTT. Translated: CASSTGVNEKLFF. The chain links TRBV18 to TRBJ1-4; 8 positions match TRBD1. V lost 6 bases and J lost 5; bases outside the gene matches: 2. The germline V gene encodes CDR1 KGHSH and CDR2 LQKENI. The CDR3 runs to 13 residues.

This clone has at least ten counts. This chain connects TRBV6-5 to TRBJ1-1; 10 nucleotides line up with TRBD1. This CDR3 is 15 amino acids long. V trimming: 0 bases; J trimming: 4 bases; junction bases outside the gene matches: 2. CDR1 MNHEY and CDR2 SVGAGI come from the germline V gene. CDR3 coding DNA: TGTGCCAGCAGTTACTCCGGACAGGGGGTCACTGAAGCTTTCTTT. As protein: CASSYSGQGVTEAFF.